Below are 8 T cell receptor beta chains sequenced from a single sample in a study of technical replicates of blood from a few donors. TCRdb's table, derived via immunoSEQ multiplex PCR, lists solely in-frame clones and lacks some. The sample has 80,000 to 95,000 clones; around 92% are singletons. Sequences were obtained from T cells isolated from PBMCs. The source is a human donor in good health.

The J gene is TRBJ2-7, the V gene TRBV5-1, with D perhaps TRBD1 (5 bases). Trimming cost V 1 base and J 4 bases, with 12 bases left between them. The CDR3 has 14 residues. The germline V gene has CDR1 SGHRS and CDR2 YFSETQ. CDR3 in amino acids: CASSLPTDPYEQYF. CDR3 in DNA: TGCGCCAGCAGCTTGCCGACAGATCCGTACGAGCAGTACTTC.

The chain employs TRBV6-6 and TRBJ1-2, with TRBD1 as a possible D gene (6 bases). Germline V gene data show CDR1 as MNHNY and CDR2 as SVGAGI (reference sequence). V was shortened by 0 bases and J by 4 bases, with 15 bases between the two germline ends. The CDR3 is 16 residues long. CDR3 residues: CASSYSKGGAFYGYTF. The CDR3 region has the DNA TGTGCCAGCAGTTACTCGAAAGGGGGGGCCTTCTATGGCTACACCTTC.

The chain recombines TRBV5-8 with TRBJ1-4, with TRBD1 matching over 9 bases. CDR3 length: 16 residues. J was trimmed by 3 bases and V by 3 bases; bases with no gene match: 6. CDR1 and CDR2 (germline): SGHTS, YDEGEE. For the CDR3, the DNA is TGTGCCAGCAGCTGGGGACAGGGAGTTTCTAATGAAAAACTGTTTTTT. This encodes CASSWGQGVSNEKLFF.

The chain links TRBV4-1 to TRBJ2-5; 8 bases agree with TRBD2. Trimming at V came to 6 bases and at J to 5 bases, leaving 14 bases not matched to a gene. The CDR3 runs 16 residues. Germline CDR1 is MGHRA and CDR2 is YSYEKL. DNA of the CDR3: TGCGCCAGCAGACACGGCGGGGGGAAAACAGGGGAGACCCAGTACTTC. Protein: CASRHGGGKTGETQYF.

The chain employs TRBV6-5 and TRBJ1-2; D is unclear. This CDR3 has 14 amino acids. The V end was cut by 7 bases, the J end by 8 bases, with 20 bases between. Germline V lookup: CDR1 MNHEY, CDR2 SVGAGI. CDR3 in amino acids: CASTTGRTHGGYTF. The DNA for the CDR3 is TGTGCCAGCACAACCGGGAGAACCCATGGAGGCTACACCTTC.

The genes are TRBV11-3 and TRBJ1-2; D possibly corresponds to TRBD1 (6 bases). In germline, CDR1 is SGHNT, CDR2 YENEEA. The V end was cut by 3 bases, the J end by 8 bases, with 13 bases between. This CDR3 spans 13 amino acids. The CDR3 DNA follows: TGTGCCAGCAGCTTCGGTACAGGGCGCGGCTACACCTTC. The encoded protein is CASSFGTGRGYTF.

The gene calls are TRBV9 and TRBJ2-7; 12 bases align to TRBD2. J was trimmed by 5 bases and V by 4 bases; bases with no gene match: 10. The CDR3 consists of 16 residues. Germline V gene data show CDR1 as SGDLS and CDR2 as YYNGEE. The DNA of the CDR3 is TGTGCCAGCAGCCTAGCGGGAGGGGCCATAATAAACGAGCAGTACTTC. This sequence encodes CASSLAGGAIINEQYF.

The rearrangement joins TRBV29-1 to TRBJ2-7; a weak D match, TRBD1 (6 bases). The CDR3 spans 15 residues. V was cut by 2 bases and J by 0 bases, with 14 bases left in between. Germline V gives CDR1 SQVTM, CDR2 ANQGSEA. CDR3 amino acids: CSVEFGQINSYEQYF. CDR3 nucleotides: TGCAGCGTTGAATTTGGACAGATTAACTCCTACGAGCAGTACTTC.